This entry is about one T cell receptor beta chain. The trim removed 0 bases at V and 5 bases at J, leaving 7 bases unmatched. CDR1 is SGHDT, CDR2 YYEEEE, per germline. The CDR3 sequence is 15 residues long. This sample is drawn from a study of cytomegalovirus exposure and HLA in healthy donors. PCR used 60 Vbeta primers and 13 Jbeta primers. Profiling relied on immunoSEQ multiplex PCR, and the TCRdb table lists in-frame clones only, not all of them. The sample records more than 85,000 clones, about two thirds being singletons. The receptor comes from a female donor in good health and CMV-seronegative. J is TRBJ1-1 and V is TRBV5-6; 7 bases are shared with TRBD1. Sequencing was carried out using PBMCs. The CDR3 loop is CASSLGPTGETEAFF. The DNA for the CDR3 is TGTGCCAGCAGCTTGGGGCCTACAGGGGAAACTGAAGCTTTCTTT.